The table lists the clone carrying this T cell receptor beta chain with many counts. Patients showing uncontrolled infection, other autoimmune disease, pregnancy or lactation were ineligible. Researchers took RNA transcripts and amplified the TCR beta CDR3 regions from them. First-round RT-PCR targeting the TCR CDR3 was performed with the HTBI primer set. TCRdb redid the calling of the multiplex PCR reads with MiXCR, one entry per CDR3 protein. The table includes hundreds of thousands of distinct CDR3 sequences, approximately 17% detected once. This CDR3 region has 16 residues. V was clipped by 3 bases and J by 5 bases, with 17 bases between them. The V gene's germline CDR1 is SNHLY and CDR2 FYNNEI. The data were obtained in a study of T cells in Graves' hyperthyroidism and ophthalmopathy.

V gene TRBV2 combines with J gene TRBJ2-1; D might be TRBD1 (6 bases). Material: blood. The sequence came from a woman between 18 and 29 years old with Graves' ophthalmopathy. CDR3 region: CASSDPAGATHNEQFF. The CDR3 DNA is TGTGCCAGCAGTGATCCGGCAGGGGCGACACACAATGAGCAGTTCTTC.